This entry is about one T cell receptor (beta chain). No antigen is known for it. Base qualities are not provided; no much larger clone lies one nucleotide away. The treatment or condition label here, explained by the study, means: in vitro stimulation with specific CMV peptide epitopes to enrich CMV-specific T cells. The CDR3, from cysteine to phenylalanine, totals 15 residues. Here the CDR3 DNA is all that survives: 45 bases in frame from base 1. Trimming takes 5 bases from V and 8 bases from J, and the germline ends sit 19 bases apart. CDR1 and CDR2 were assigned from the germline V gene as LGHNT and FRNRAP. The entry originates in a study of T cell repertoires in cytomegalovirus infection (dated by TCRdb to between 2017 and 2020). As for the study more broadly: Alongside well-studied HLA-B-restricted epitopes, the peptide stimulations were aimed at recently identified HLA-C-restricted CMV epitopes, whose presentation resists viral immunomodulation. Donor HLA type was relevant to the analysis, because carriage of CMV infection together with the matching HLA type was indicated by public TCR beta signatures. Broader findings and caveats from the paper: In both this cohort and an independent roughly 360-donor cohort, the cumulative frequency of public TCR beta family members distinguished carriers of CMV infection plus the relevant HLA type. The ex vivo response was dominated by HLA-C-restricted CMV-specific TCR beta clonotypes, which also provided the single most frequent clonotype in two of eight donors.

TCRdb lists the instrument as Illumina HiSeq 1500. TCRdb reworked the public reads: Q25 trimming with fastp, MiXCR clone assembly, productive beta chains retained. Each CDR3 protein gets just one entry, which takes the most common genes and DNA from the rows behind it. This sample holds about 310,000 distinct CDR3 sequences; just under 25% were observed only once. The ten largest account for 13% of the sample. The V and J genes are TRBV12-5 and TRBJ2-1; TRBD2 is a weak D gene call, 6 bases matching. The TCR sequence derives from a human donor in good health (CMV status not recorded). Some clones in this sample may be carry-over from other donors' samples. The sample was cultured PBMCs, taken from culture after CMV antigen stimulation. The CDR3 has the sequence CASGTLGGVRDEQFF. The nucleotides read TGTGCTAGTGGTACACTAGGAGGGGTCAGGGATGAGCAGTTCTTC.